These 10 T cell receptor beta chains were sequenced from one sample in a study of T cell responses to AZD1222 COVID-19 vaccine. Assay: immunoSEQ multiplex PCR; the TCRdb copy retains only in-frame clones and omits some. The profile covers about 120,000 clones, with under 90% appearing a single time and around 7.7% taken by the ten largest. The sequencing used peripheral blood, collected on day 0 of AZD1222 vaccination. These receptors were taken from an adult in good health.

The J gene is TRBJ1-3, the V gene TRBV7-2; D is perhaps TRBD1 (5 bases). Trimming pared 1 base from V and 3 bases from J, leaving 16 bases between. Germline lookup yields CDR1 SGHTA and CDR2 FQGNSA. The CDR3 is made up of 17 amino acids. CDR3 in amino acids: CASSLDRGRAGGNTIYF. Here the CDR3 DNA reads TGTGCCAGCAGCTTAGATAGGGGTCGGGCTGGTGGAAACACCATATATTTT.

The rearrangement uses TRBV18 and TRBJ1-4; possible D gene TRBD1, 5 bases. Deletions cut 1 base from V and 8 bases from J, with 11 bases between. CDR1 is KGHSH, CDR2 LQKENI, per germline. This CDR3 comprises 14 residues. CDR3 amino acids: CASSPRGNEEKLFF. CDR3 coding DNA: TGTGCCAGCTCACCACGGGGGAATGAGGAAAAACTGTTTTTT.

V is TRBV30 and J is TRBJ2-7; no reliable D call. This CDR3 has 11 amino acids. CDR1 and CDR2 from the germline V gene are GTSNPN and SVGIG (reference sequence). With 1 base removed from V and 3 bases from J, the gap between germline ends came to 4 bases. The DNA of the CDR3 is TGTGCCTGGAGTGCCAACTACGAGCAGTACTTC. Protein sequence: CAWSANYEQYF.

The chain is built from TRBV2 and TRBJ1-5; D is perhaps TRBD1 (6 bases). Germline assignment: CDR1 SNHLY and CDR2 FYNNEI. The ends were cut back, 5 bases at V and 0 bases at J, with 26 bases in the middle. The CDR3 sequence is 20 residues long. CDR3 sequence reads: CASSSGQISWGGYSNQPQHF. In nucleotides, the CDR3 is TGTGCCAGCAGTTCCGGACAGATTAGTTGGGGAGGTTATAGCAATCAGCCCCAGCATTTT. Filled out from reference TRBV2 and TRBJ1-5, the complete variable domain reads EPEVTQTPSHQVTQMGQEVILRCVPISNHLYFYWYRQILGQKVEFLVSFYNNEISEKSEIFDDQFSVERPDGSNFTLKIRSTKLEDSAMYFCASSSGQISWGGYSNQPQHFGDGTRLSIL.

The chain recombines TRBV29-1 with TRBJ1-5; D gene ambiguous. The ends were cut back, 0 bases at V and 11 bases at J, with 17 bases in the middle. CDR3 length: 14 residues. Germline CDR1 reads SQVTM; CDR2 reads ANQGSEA. CDR3 nucleotides: TGCAGCGTTGAAGATTCTTTCCGGTCCGGGGCCCAGCATTTT. It codes for CSVEDSFRSGAQHF.

V usage is TRBV5-1 and J usage is TRBJ2-7; a weak D match, TRBD1 (6 bases). Germline CDR1 reads SGHRS; CDR2 reads YFSETQ. The CDR3 is made up of 14 amino acids. V was trimmed by 4 bases and J by 3 bases, leaving 14 bases between them. In DNA, the CDR3 is TGCGCCAGCAGCCGACAGGAAGGGGGCTACGAGCAGTACTTC. This encodes CASSRQEGGYEQYF.

The V call is TRBV27, the J call TRBJ1-6; 7 bases fit TRBD1. The germline V gene encodes CDR1 MNHEY and CDR2 SMNVEV (reference sequence). With 5 bases clipped from V and 9 bases from J, the junction kept 10 bases outside the gene matches. CDR3 length equals 15 residues. The CDR3 reads CASSDRAQRSSPLHF. CDR3 in DNA: TGTGCCAGCAGTGACAGGGCCCAACGCAGTTCACCCCTCCACTTT.

V is TRBV19 and J is TRBJ1-1; D call uncertain. In germline, CDR1 is LNHDA, CDR2 SQIVND (reference sequence). V lost 3 bases and J 1 base, leaving 12 bases between the germline ends. The CDR3 loop spans 15 amino acids. In DNA form, the CDR3 reads TGTGCCAGTAGTATTGGGGAAGGCGAGAACACTGAAGCTTTCTTT. It yields the protein CASSIGEGENTEAFF.

The chain couples TRBV5-1 to TRBJ1-2, with 9 bases fitting TRBD1. Trimming cost V 4 bases and J 7 bases; bases outside gene matches: 14. The CDR3 covers 16 residues. Germline-derived CDR1 and CDR2 are SGHRS and YFSETQ. As DNA, the CDR3 is TGCGCCAGCAGCCCGACGCCGGGACAGGGTGTAGGTGGCTACACCTTC. This translates into CASSPTPGQGVGGYTF.

The chain uses TRBV30 and TRBJ2-7, with a possible D match to TRBD1 (5 bases). The germline gives CDR1 GTSNPN, CDR2 SVGIG (reference sequence). This CDR3 is built from 12 residues. With 2 bases removed from V and 5 bases from J, the gap between germline ends came to 10 bases. The chain's CDR3 is CAWSRQTHEQYF. CDR3 DNA sequence: TGTGCCTGGAGTCGACAGACCCACGAGCAGTACTTC. Combining the CDR3 with reference TRBV30 and TRBJ2-7 gives the whole variable domain SQTIHQWPATLVQPVGSPLSLECTVEGTSNPNLYWYRQAAGRGLQLLFYSVGIGQISSEVPQNLSASRPQDRQFILSSKKLLLSDSGFYLCAWSRQTHEQYFGPGTRLTVT.